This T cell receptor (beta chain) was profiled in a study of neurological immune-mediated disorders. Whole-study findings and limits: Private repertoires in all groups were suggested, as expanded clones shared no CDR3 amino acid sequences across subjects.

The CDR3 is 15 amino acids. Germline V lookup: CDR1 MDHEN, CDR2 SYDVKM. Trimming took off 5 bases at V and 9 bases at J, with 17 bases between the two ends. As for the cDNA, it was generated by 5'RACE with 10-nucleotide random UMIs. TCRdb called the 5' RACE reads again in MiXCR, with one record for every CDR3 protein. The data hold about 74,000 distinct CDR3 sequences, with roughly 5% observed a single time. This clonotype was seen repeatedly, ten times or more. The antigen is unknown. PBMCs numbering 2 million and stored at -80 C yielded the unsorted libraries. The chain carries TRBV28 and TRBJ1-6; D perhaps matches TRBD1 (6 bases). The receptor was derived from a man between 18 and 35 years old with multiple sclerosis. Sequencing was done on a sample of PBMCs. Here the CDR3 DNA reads TGTGCCAGCAGTCTTACAGGGTTGGGGGGTTCACCCCTCCACTTT. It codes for CASSLTGLGGSPLHF.